Listed below are T cell receptor beta chains from one sample, sequenced in a study of naive and memory T cell subsets. MiXCR, applied by TCRdb to the UMI-ligation and nested PCR reads, yields one record per CDR3 protein. The sample lists some 150,000 distinct CDR3 sequences; about a sixth were seen once. Sequenced material: naive CD4+ T cells from blood. The receptors here all came from a human donor in good health. CDR3s include the opening cysteine and the closing phenylalanine or tryptophan. For some rows the clone size is stated as once, few or many, or as a class when expanded; others skip it.

v_gene	abundance	j_gene	CDR3aa
TRBV5-1	.	TRBJ2-7	CASSLEGLAGAYEQYF
TRBV7-2	many	TRBJ2-7	CASSFTGTTYEQYF
TRBV2	.	TRBJ2-2	CASRASGELFF
TRBV12-3/TRBV12-4	many	TRBJ2-7	CASIPPGTIPYEQYF
TRBV12-3/TRBV12-4	few	TRBJ1-1	CASSRLDRGAFF
TRBV6-5	many	TRBJ2-1	CASSYSELALTEQFF
TRBV3-1	few	TRBJ2-7	CASREGTSGPYEQYF
TRBV5-4	few	TRBJ2-3	CASSPVRDLAAAAQYF
TRBV11-2	.	TRBJ2-1	CASSLASVGEQFF
TRBV24-1	.	TRBJ2-1	CATSDGTGARGRNEQFF
TRBV18	.	TRBJ2-3	CASSPLAGASDTQYF
TRBV11-2	few	TRBJ2-3	CASSLTGGKSTDTQYF
TRBV30	few	TRBJ2-7	CAWSSGIEQYF
TRBV29-1	.	TRBJ1-5	CSVEVSVRGPQHF
TRBV27	.	TRBJ1-2	CASSLWGRGRRAGDGYTF
TRBV6-5	few	TRBJ2-1	CASTILGTSGISGSEQFF
TRBV30	.	TRBJ1-2	CAWATGANYGYTF
TRBV20-1	few	TRBJ1-1	CSVRWRNTEAFF
TRBV29-1	.	TRBJ2-5	CSGGREETQYF
TRBV2	.	TRBJ1-2	CASILEQDRGYGYTF